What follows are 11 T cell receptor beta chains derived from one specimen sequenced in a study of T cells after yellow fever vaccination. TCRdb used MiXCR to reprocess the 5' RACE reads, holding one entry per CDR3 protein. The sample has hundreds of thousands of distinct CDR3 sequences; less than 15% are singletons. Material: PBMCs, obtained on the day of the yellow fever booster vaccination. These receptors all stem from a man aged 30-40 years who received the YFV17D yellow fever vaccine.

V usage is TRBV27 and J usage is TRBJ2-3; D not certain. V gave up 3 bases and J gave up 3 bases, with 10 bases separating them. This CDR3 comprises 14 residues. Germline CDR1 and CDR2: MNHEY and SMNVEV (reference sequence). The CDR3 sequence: CASSFTLTTDTQYF. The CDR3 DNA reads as TGTGCCAGCAGTTTTACGTTAACGACAGATACGCAGTATTTT.

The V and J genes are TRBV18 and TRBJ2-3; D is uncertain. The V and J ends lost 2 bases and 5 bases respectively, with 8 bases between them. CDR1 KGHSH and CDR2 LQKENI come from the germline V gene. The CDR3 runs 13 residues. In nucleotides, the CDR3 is TGTGCCAGCTCACCAGCGCCTGGAGATACGCAGTATTTT. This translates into CASSPAPGDTQYF.

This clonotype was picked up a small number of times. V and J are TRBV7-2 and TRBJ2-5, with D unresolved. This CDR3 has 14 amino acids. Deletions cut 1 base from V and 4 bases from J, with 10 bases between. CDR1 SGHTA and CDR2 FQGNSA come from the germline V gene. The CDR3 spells CASSLGGQIETQYF. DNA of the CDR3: TGTGCCAGCAGCTTAGGAGGTCAGATAGAGACCCAGTACTTC.

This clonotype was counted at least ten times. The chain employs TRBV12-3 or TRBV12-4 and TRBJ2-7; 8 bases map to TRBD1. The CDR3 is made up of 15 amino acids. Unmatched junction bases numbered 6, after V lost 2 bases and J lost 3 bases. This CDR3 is CASSLTGTGDYEQYF. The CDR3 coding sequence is TGTGCCAGCAGTTTAACCGGGACAGGTGACTACGAGCAGTACTTC.

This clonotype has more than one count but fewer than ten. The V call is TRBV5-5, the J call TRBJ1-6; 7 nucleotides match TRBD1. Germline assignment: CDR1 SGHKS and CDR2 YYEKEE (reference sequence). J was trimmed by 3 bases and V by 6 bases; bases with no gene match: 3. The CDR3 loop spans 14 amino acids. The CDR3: CASTQGGYNSPLHF. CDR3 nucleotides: TGTGCCAGCACCCAGGGGGGCTATAATTCACCCCTCCACTTT.

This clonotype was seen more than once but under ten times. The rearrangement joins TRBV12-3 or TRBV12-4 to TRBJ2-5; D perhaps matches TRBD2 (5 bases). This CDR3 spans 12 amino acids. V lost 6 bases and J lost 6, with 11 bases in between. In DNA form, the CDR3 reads TGTGCCAGCAGCCCACGGGGAAAGACCCAGTACTTC. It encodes CASSPRGKTQYF.

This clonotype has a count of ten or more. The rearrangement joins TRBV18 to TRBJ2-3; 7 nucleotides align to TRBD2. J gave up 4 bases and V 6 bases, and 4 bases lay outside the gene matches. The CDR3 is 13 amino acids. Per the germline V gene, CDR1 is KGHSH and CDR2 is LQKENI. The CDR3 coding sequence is TGTGCCAGCTCCCCGGGGGGAGCAGATACGCAGTATTTT. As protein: CASSPGGADTQYF.

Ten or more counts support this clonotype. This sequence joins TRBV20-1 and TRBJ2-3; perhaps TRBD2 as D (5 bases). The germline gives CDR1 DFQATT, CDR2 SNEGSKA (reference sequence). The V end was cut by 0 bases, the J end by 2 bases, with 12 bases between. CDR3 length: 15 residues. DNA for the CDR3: TGCAGTGCTAGAGATTCCCTAGCCCCCACAGATACGCAGTATTTT. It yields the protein CSARDSLAPTDTQYF.

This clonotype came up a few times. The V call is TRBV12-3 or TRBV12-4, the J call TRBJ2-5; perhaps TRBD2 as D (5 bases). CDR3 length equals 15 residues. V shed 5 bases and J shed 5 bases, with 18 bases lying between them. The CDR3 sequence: CASSGREGSGETQYF. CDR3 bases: TGTGCCAGCAGTGGCCGAGAAGGGAGTGGCGAGACCCAGTACTTC.

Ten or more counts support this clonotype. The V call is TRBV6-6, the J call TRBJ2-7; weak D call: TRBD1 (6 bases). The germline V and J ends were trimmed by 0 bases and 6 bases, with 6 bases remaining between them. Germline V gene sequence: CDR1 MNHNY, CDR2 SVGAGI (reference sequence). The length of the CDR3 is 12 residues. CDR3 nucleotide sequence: TGTGCCAGCAGTTACTCCAGGGGCGAGCAGTACTTC. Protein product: CASSYSRGEQYF.

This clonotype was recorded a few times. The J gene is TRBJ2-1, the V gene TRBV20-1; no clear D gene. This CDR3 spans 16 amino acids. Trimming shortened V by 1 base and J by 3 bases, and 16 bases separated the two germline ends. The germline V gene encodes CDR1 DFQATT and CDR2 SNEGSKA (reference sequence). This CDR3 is CSARAQDPMSYNEQFF. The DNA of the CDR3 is TGCAGTGCTAGAGCCCAAGACCCAATGAGCTACAATGAGCAGTTCTTC.